This T cell receptor beta chain was obtained from a study of blood T cells in healthy people across ages. Using a J-beta primer mix together with a sample-barcoded 5' primer, a second PCR was run for roughly 7 to 12 cycles. TCRdb re-called the 5' RACE reads through MiXCR, storing one row per CDR3 protein. The table shows hundreds of thousands of distinct CDR3 sequences, with approximately 40% occurring only once. At least ten counts were recorded for this clonotype. Germline CDR1 reads MNHEY; CDR2 reads SVGEGT. V was trimmed by 4 bases and J by 4 bases, leaving 11 bases between them. This CDR3 spans 15 amino acids.

Sequenced: blood. This TCR was recovered from a man older than 75 in good health. V and J are TRBV6-2 or TRBV6-3 and TRBJ2-6, with D possibly called TRBD1 or TRBD2 (6 bases each). Here the CDR3 reads CASSFPGAGANVLTF. In nucleotides, the CDR3 is TGTGCCAGCAGTTTTCCGGGGGCCGGGGCCAACGTCCTGACTTTC.